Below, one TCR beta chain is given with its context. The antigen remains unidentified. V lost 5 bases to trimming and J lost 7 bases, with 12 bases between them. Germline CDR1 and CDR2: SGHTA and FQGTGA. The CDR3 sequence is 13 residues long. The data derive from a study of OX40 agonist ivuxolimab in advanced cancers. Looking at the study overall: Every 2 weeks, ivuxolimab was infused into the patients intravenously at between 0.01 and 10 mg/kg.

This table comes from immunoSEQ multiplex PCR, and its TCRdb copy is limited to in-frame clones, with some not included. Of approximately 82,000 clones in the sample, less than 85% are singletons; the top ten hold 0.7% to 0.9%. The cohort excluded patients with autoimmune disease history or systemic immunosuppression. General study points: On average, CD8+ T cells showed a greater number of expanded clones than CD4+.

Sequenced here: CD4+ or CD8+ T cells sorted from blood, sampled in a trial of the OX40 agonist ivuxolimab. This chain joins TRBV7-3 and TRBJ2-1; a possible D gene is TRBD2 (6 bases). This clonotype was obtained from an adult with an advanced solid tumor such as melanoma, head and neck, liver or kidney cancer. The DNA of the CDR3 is TGTGCCAGCAGCAACCCGACTAGTAATGAGCAGTTCTTC. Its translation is CASSNPTSNEQFF. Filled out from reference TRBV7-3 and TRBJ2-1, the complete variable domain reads GAGVSQTPSNKVTEKGKYVELRCDPISGHTALYWYRQSLGQGPEFLIYFQGTGAADDSGLPNDRFFAVRPEGSVSTLKIQRTERGDSAVYLCASSNPTSNEQFFGPGTRLTVL.